Listed below are T cell receptor beta chains from one sample, sequenced in a study of T cell responses to AZD1222 COVID-19 vaccine. Profiling relied on immunoSEQ multiplex PCR, and the TCRdb table lists in-frame clones only, not all of them. The data show about 200,000 clones, 80% to 95% seen once. The sequenced sample was peripheral blood, obtained 28 days after the second AZD1222 dose. Receptors were obtained from an adult who received the AZD1222 COVID-19 vaccine. CDR3s include the opening cysteine and the closing phenylalanine or tryptophan. D genes are given only for firm matches. The size field is filled for only some rows; it gives once, few, many or a size class.

. TRBJ2-2 . TRBV12-3/TRBV12-4 CASSERGSGELFF TGTGCCAGCAGTGAAAGAGGTTCCGGGGAGCTGTTTTTT
. TRBJ2-1 . TRBV3-1/TRBV3-2 CASSQVPGVGQFF TGTGCCAGCAGCCAAGTGCCAGGGGTGGGGCAGTTCTTC
. TRBJ1-4 . TRBV7-9 CASSLTGTEKLFF TGTGCCAGCAGCTTGACCGGGACGGAAAAACTGTTTTTT
. TRBJ2-7 . TRBV6-6 CASSSPLGGNSEQYF TGTGCCAGCAGTTCACCTTTGGGGGGAAATAGCGAGCAGTACTTC
. TRBJ1-3 . TRBV5-1 CASSYDRSGSGNTIYF TGCGCCAGCAGTTACGACAGGAGTGGATCTGGAAACACCATATATTTT
. TRBJ1-5 . TRBV9 CASSGGIDQPQHF TGTGCCAGCAGTGGAGGGATCGATCAGCCCCAGCATTTT
. TRBJ2-5 TRBD1 TRBV10-3 CAISTTGGQETQYF TGTGCCATCAGCACTACAGGGGGCCAAGAGACCCAGTACTTC
. TRBJ1-6 . TRBV6-5 CASSLQGTPLHF TGTGCCAGCAGCCTCCAGGGTACACCCCTCCACTTT
. TRBJ1-2 . TRBV6-5 CASRTDRNYGYTF TGTGCCAGCAGAACCGACAGAAACTATGGCTACACCTTC
. TRBJ2-7 TRBD2 TRBV7-8 CASSRIAGGPGKAYEQYF TGTGCCAGCAGCCGCATAGCGGGGGGGCCGGGTAAGGCATACGAGCAGTACTTC
. TRBJ1-5 . TRBV27 CASSLRAASNQPQHF TGTGCCAGCAGTTTGCGGGCAGCTAGCAATCAGCCCCAGCATTTT
once TRBJ1-5 . TRBV18 CASSPRGQREMPQHF TGTGCCAGCTCACCACGGGGACAAAGAGAGATGCCCCAGCATTTT
. TRBJ2-7 . TRBV7-3 CASSSTGPMAEQYF TGTGCCAGCAGCTCGACGGGACCGATGGCCGAGCAGTACTTC
. TRBJ1-2 . TRBV5-4 CASSSGGASYGYTF TGTGCCAGCAGCTCGGGGGGCGCTTCCTATGGCTACACCTTC
. TRBJ2-7 TRBD1 TRBV7-9 CASSLGQGSNEQYF TGTGCCAGCAGCTTGGGACAGGGTAGCAACGAGCAGTACTTC
. TRBJ2-3 . TRBV27 CASSPSLDTQYF TGTGCCAGCAGTCCGTCCCTAGATACGCAGTATTTT
. TRBJ1-1 TRBD1 TRBV29-1 CSVHRGVMNTEAFF TGCAGCGTACACAGGGGGGTCATGAACACTGAAGCTTTCTTT
. TRBJ1-5 . TRBV6-5 CASKDGLGNQPQHF TGTGCCAGTAAAGACGGGCTTGGTAATCAGCCCCAGCATTTT
. TRBJ2-7 . TRBV7-2 CASSSGHRTYEQYF TGTGCCAGCAGCTCAGGGCATCGGACCTACGAGCAGTACTTC
. TRBJ1-2 . TRBV19 CASSIGPRSNPGYTF TGTGCCAGTAGTATCGGGCCCCGCTCTAACCCTGGCTACACCTTC
. TRBJ2-2 TRBD2 TRBV3-1/TRBV3-2 CASSPRAGDTGELFF TGTGCCAGCAGCCCCCGAGCGGGGGACACCGGGGAGCTGTTTTTT
. TRBJ2-2 . TRBV19 CATRGTGELFF TGTGCCACCCGTGGCACCGGGGAGCTGTTTTTT
once TRBJ1-6 TRBD1 TRBV15 CATSSGTGGFNSPLHF TGTGCCACCAGCAGCGGGACAGGGGGTTTTAATTCACCCCTCCACTTT
. TRBJ2-7 TRBD1 TRBV7-8 CASSPPLRQGGLDEQYF TGTGCCAGCAGTCCCCCCCTCCGACAGGGTGGTTTGGACGAGCAGTACTTC
. TRBJ1-1 . TRBV2 CASSAAGAREAFF TGTGCCAGCAGTGCGGCAGGGGCACGCGAAGCTTTCTTT
. TRBJ1-5 . TRBV11-2 CASSSNDQPQHF TGTGCCAGCAGCAGTAATGATCAGCCCCAGCATTTT
. TRBJ2-5 TRBD1 TRBV15 CATSRVRQGPLGETQYF TGTGCCACCAGCAGAGTGCGACAGGGCCCCTTGGGAGAGACCCAGTACTTC
. TRBJ1-1 . TRBV7-9 CASSGLLPGRGWNTEAFF TGTGCCAGCAGCGGACTCCTTCCAGGGAGGGGGTGGAACACTGAAGCTTTCTTT
. TRBJ2-2 . TRBV28 CASSLGQGTGELFF TGTGCCAGCAGTTTAGGTCAGGGTACCGGGGAGCTGTTTTTT
. TRBJ1-6 . TRBV10-1 CASSEKGQGSPLHF TGCGCCAGCAGTGAGAAGGGGCAAGGGTCACCCCTCCACTTT
. TRBJ1-1 . TRBV6-5 CASRAAGTVTEAFF TGTGCCAGCAGAGCCGCCGGGACCGTTACTGAAGCTTTCTTT
. TRBJ2-3 TRBD1 TRBV5-1 CASSLAPGQDPNTQYF TGCGCCAGCAGCTTGGCGCCGGGACAGGATCCAAATACGCAGTATTTT
. TRBJ1-5 . TRBV5-4 CASSADGGGNQPQHF TGTGCCAGCAGCGCGGACGGTGGGGGCAATCAGCCCCAGCATTTT
. TRBJ1-5 . TRBV7-2 CASSLVGGEGSNQPQHF TGTGCCAGCAGCTTAGTGGGGGGAGAAGGGAGCAATCAGCCCCAGCATTTT
once TRBJ2-1 . TRBV27 CASSLAGGDEQFF TGTGCCAGCAGTTTAGCGGGTGGCGATGAGCAGTTCTTC
once TRBJ2-5 TRBD1 TRBV3-1/TRBV3-2 CASSPSTGETQYF TGTGCCAGCAGCCCCTCGACAGGGGAGACCCAGTACTTC
. TRBJ2-1 TRBD2 TRBV7-2 CASILDTGGPREQFF TGTGCCAGCATCCTCGATACGGGGGGGCCTCGCGAGCAGTTCTTC
once TRBJ2-5 TRBD1 TRBV6-5 CASRNRGPETQYF TGTGCCAGCAGAAACAGGGGTCCCGAGACCCAGTACTTC
. TRBJ2-3 . TRBV5-1 CASSLLGTGSDTQYF TGCGCCAGCAGCCTCTTGGGTACAGGTTCAGATACGCAGTATTTT
. TRBJ1-3 . TRBV30 CAWGAAGAGNTIYF TGTGCCTGGGGGGCGGCGGGTGCAGGAAACACCATATATTTT
few TRBJ1-2 . TRBV19 CASSEFRGGGYGYTF TGTGCCAGTAGTGAATTCAGGGGCGGAGGCTATGGCTACACCTTC
. TRBJ1-2 . TRBV18 CASSRDKSSLYGYTF TGTGCCAGCTCACGCGACAAGTCCTCCTTGTATGGCTACACCTTC
. TRBJ2-3 . TRBV7-3 CASSRDNTDTQYF TGTGCCAGCAGCAGGGACAACACAGATACGCAGTATTTT
. TRBJ1-5 TRBD1 TRBV7-9 CASNTGQGGQPQHF TGTGCCAGCAACACTGGACAGGGCGGTCAGCCCCAGCATTTT
. TRBJ2-1 . TRBV5-1 CASSPGGLAGDEQFF TGCGCCAGCAGCCCAGGCGGCCTGGCAGGTGATGAGCAGTTCTTC
. TRBJ1-6 TRBD1 TRBV19 CASSITGTGLYLPLHF TGTGCCAGTAGTATAACCGGGACAGGGTTATACCTACCCCTCCACTTT
. TRBJ2-7 . TRBV10-3 CAISETSEQYF TGTGCCATCAGTGAAACAAGCGAGCAGTACTTC
. TRBJ2-2 TRBD1 TRBV27 CASSGTGSFVELFF TGTGCCAGCTCCGGGACAGGGAGTTTTGTGGAGCTGTTTTTT
once TRBJ1-2 . TRBV5-1 CASSLEGTPINYGYTF TGCGCCAGCAGCTTGGAAGGGACACCCATTAACTATGGCTACACCTTC
. TRBJ1-3 TRBD1 TRBV9 CASSGTGGPGNTIYF TGTGCCAGCAGCGGGACAGGGGGCCCTGGAAACACCATATATTTT
. TRBJ1-6 . TRBV7-6 CASSPQGPSNSPLHF TGTGCCAGCAGCCCCCAGGGACCTTCTAATTCACCCCTCCACTTT
. TRBJ2-7 TRBD2 TRBV14 CASSQTREAFYEQYF TGTGCCAGCAGCCAGACACGGGAGGCCTTCTACGAGCAGTACTTC
. TRBJ2-7 . TRBV12-3/TRBV12-4 CASSLTVGYEQYF TGTGCCAGCAGTTTAACCGTCGGCTACGAGCAGTACTTC
. TRBJ2-5 . TRBV9 CASSLGGQGGETQYF TGTGCCAGCAGCCTCGGGGGGCAGGGTGGAGAGACCCAGTACTTC
. TRBJ1-5 . TRBV21-1 CASSKILGQGVQGGYSNQPQHF TGTGCCAGCAGCAAAATTCTCGGACAGGGGGTCCAGGGGGGCTATAGCAATCAGCCCCAGCATTTT